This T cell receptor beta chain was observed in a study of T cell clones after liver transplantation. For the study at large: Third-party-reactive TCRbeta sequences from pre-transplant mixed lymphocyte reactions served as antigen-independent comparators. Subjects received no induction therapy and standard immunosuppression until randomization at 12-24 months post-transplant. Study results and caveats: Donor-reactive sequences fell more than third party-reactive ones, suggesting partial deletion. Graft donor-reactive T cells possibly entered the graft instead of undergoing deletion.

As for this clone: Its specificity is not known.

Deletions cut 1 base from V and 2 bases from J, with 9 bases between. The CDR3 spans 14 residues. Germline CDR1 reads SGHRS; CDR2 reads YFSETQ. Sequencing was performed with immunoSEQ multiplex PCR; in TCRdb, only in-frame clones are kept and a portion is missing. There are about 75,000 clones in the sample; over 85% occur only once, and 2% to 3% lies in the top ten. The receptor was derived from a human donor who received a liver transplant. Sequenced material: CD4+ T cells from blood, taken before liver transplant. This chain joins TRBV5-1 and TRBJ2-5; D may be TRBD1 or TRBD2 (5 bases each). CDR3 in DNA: TGCGCCAGCAGCTTGCCTTGGGGGCAAGAGACCCAGTACTTC. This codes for CASSLPWGQETQYF.